A selection of T cell receptor beta chains follows, all from one sample in a study of T cells in Graves' hyperthyroidism and ophthalmopathy. One entry per CDR3 protein results from TCRdb running MiXCR on the multiplex PCR reads. The table lists about 200,000 distinct CDR3 sequences, about a sixth of them singletons, with approximately 56% in the top ten. The sequencing input was blood. These receptors came from a woman aged 45-65 years with Graves' hyperthyroidism. The CDR3 runs from the conserved cysteine through the conserved F or W. The order of the fields is CDR3 DNA, CDR3 protein, J gene, clone size, V gene, D gene. A D gene is named only where the DNA matches it firmly. Clone sizes are given selectively: once, few, many, or a class where the clone is expanded.

CDR3nt: TGTGCCAGCAGCCGCACAGGGGTCGGCTACACCTTC; CDR3aa: CASSRTGVGYTF; j_gene: TRBJ1-2; abundance: -; v_gene: TRBV7-2; d_gene: TRBD1
CDR3nt: TGTGCCAGCAGCCCCCTGGGTTTCGGTGAGCAGTTCTTC; CDR3aa: CASSPLGFGEQFF; j_gene: TRBJ2-1; abundance: -; v_gene: TRBV3-1; d_gene: -
CDR3nt: TGTGCCAGCAGTACAATTACCAACACTGAAGCTTTCTTT; CDR3aa: CASSTITNTEAFF; j_gene: TRBJ1-1; abundance: many; v_gene: TRBV6-1; d_gene: -
CDR3nt: TGTGCCAGCAGTTTATACCTAGGAGGGGCTTACGAGCAGTACTTC; CDR3aa: CASSLYLGGAYEQYF; j_gene: TRBJ2-7; abundance: many; v_gene: TRBV27; d_gene: -
CDR3nt: TGTGCCAGCAGCTCACTAGCGGGAGTGGCGACCCAGTACTTC; CDR3aa: CASSSLAGVATQYF; j_gene: TRBJ2-5; abundance: many; v_gene: TRBV11-2; d_gene: TRBD2
CDR3nt: TGCAGTGCTAGAGGTGTGGGGAGTAACTATGGCTACACCTTC; CDR3aa: CSARGVGSNYGYTF; j_gene: TRBJ1-2; abundance: many; v_gene: TRBV20-1; d_gene: -
CDR3nt: TGCAGTGCTAGAGTGCCCAGTAAAGAGACCCAGTACTTC; CDR3aa: CSARVPSKETQYF; j_gene: TRBJ2-5; abundance: few; v_gene: TRBV20-1; d_gene: -
CDR3nt: TGTGCCAGCAGTTACAATGGGGACCACGTATACGAGCAGTACTTC; CDR3aa: CASSYNGDHVYEQYF; j_gene: TRBJ2-7; abundance: many; v_gene: TRBV6-6; d_gene: -
CDR3nt: TGTGCCAGCTCACCACCCGGAGCAGCGAGCAATCAGCCCCAGCATTTT; CDR3aa: CASSPPGAASNQPQHF; j_gene: TRBJ1-5; abundance: many; v_gene: TRBV18; d_gene: -
CDR3nt: TGCGCCAGCAAAGGAGCGGGAGGGCCGAACGTCTACGAGCAGTACTTC; CDR3aa: CASKGAGGPNVYEQYF; j_gene: TRBJ2-7; abundance: -; v_gene: TRBV5-1; d_gene: TRBD2
CDR3nt: TGTGCCAGCAGACGTGACGGTCCGAAGCTACCTGACATTCAGTACTTC; CDR3aa: CASRRDGPKLPDIQYF; j_gene: TRBJ2-4; abundance: many; v_gene: TRBV28; d_gene: -
CDR3nt: TGTGCCATCAGCTCTAGCGCGAGAGGGGCCGGGGAGCTGTTTTTT; CDR3aa: CAISSSARGAGELFF; j_gene: TRBJ2-2; abundance: few; v_gene: TRBV10-3; d_gene: -
CDR3nt: TGTGCCAGCAGCCTCGGTGAGGCCAACTACAATGAGCAGTTCTTC; CDR3aa: CASSLGEANYNEQFF; j_gene: TRBJ2-1; abundance: once; v_gene: TRBV7-3; d_gene: -
CDR3nt: TGTGCCAGCAGCCCCGGGACTAGCGGGAGCCCCTACGAGCAGTACTTC; CDR3aa: CASSPGTSGSPYEQYF; j_gene: TRBJ2-7; abundance: few; v_gene: TRBV13; d_gene: TRBD2
CDR3nt: TGTGCCAGCAGTTACGCAACAGAGTACCCTGAAGCTTTCTTT; CDR3aa: CASSYATEYPEAFF; j_gene: TRBJ1-1; abundance: many; v_gene: TRBV6-6; d_gene: -
CDR3nt: TGTGCCAGCAGCCAAGCGTACAGCTACGAGCAGTACTTC; CDR3aa: CASSQAYSYEQYF; j_gene: TRBJ2-7; abundance: many; v_gene: TRBV3-1; d_gene: -
CDR3nt: TGCAGCGTGGTGGGGCTTCTGAACCTTGAGCAGTTCTTC; CDR3aa: CSVVGLLNLEQFF; j_gene: TRBJ2-1; abundance: many; v_gene: TRBV29-1; d_gene: -
CDR3nt: TGTGCCAGCAGCGTATCCGCTGGGGAGAAAGGGGCAGGGTACGAGCAGTACTTC; CDR3aa: CASSVSAGEKGAGYEQYF; j_gene: TRBJ2-7; abundance: many; v_gene: TRBV9; d_gene: -
CDR3nt: TGTGCCAGCAGCTTAACGTGGGAATTGAACACTGAAGCTTTCTTT; CDR3aa: CASSLTWELNTEAFF; j_gene: TRBJ1-1; abundance: many; v_gene: TRBV11-2; d_gene: -
CDR3nt: TGTGCCAGCAGGTGGACGGATAGCAATCAGCCCCAGCATTTT; CDR3aa: CASRWTDSNQPQHF; j_gene: TRBJ1-5; abundance: many; v_gene: TRBV28; d_gene: -
CDR3nt: TGTGCCAGCCGGGACCTCAGCTCCTACAATGAGCAGTTCTTC; CDR3aa: CASRDLSSYNEQFF; j_gene: TRBJ2-1; abundance: -; v_gene: TRBV19; d_gene: -